This T cell receptor beta chain was found in a study of beta chain features in type 1 diabetes (dated by TCRdb to the late 2010s). Regarding the research as a whole: Mean age, gender distribution, total cell number and subset yield were not different between patients and healthy donors. A total of roughly 100 million sorted cells were examined across all samples, and a strong correlation was observed between cell number per subset and RNA yield. Whereas all 30 or so donors provided naive and central memory subsets, regulatory and stem cell-like memory subsets were isolated from just 8 patients and roughly 8 healthy donors. In the study, TCRB repertoires of sorted circulating CD4+ T cell subsets from recently diagnosed type 1 diabetes patients were compared with those of matched healthy donors.

Each donor gave one peripheral blood draw, averaging roughly 0.11 L, which was collected into heparinised tubes. Using a panel that included CD45RO, CCR7, CD25, CD127, CD95 and CD27, naive, central memory, regulatory and stem cell-like memory CD4+ T cells were sorted on a BD FACSAria II. A purity above 98% was achieved for all sorted populations. Right away, PBMCs were isolated by Lymphoprep density gradient centrifugation and were stained directly, with no culture step. So that batch effects would be minimized, each experiment stained and sorted samples in pairs, pairing one healthy donor with one patient. V is clipped by 6 bases and J by 2 bases, and the sequence between their germline boundaries is 12 bases long. The CDR3 covers 14 residues, taking in both the cysteine and the phenylalanine. Only the CDR3 DNA is retained, 42 bases long and in frame from the first base. CDR1 MGHDK and CDR2 SYGVNS were looked up in the germline V gene.

The High Capacity cDNA Reverse Transcription Kit was used to reverse transcribe all of the isolated RNA, meaning that expressed TCRB transcripts were what got sequenced. Naive, central memory and regulatory T cell samples underwent deep immunoSEQ sequencing, averaging about 3.57 million total reads per sample. Sorted cells were lysed in RLT buffer, and RNA was extracted using DNase-treated RNeasy Micro or Mini kits according to cell number. Each cell subset was processed separately to prevent cross-contamination, with patient and healthy donor samples processed together. The immunoSEQ multiplex PCR was used to amplify TCRB sequences from cDNA, yielding 87-bp fragments that span the CDR3 region. Sequencing of the amplicons was performed on the Illumina HiSeq platform. Per the original workflow: Synthetic template baselines were used to correct PCR bias computationally, reads within Hamming distance 2 were collapsed, and singletons that could not be merged were discarded. Reads were aligned against IMGT so that V, D and J genes, CDR3 length and insertions or deletions at six rearrangement sites could be assigned. Within each subset, clonotype counts were normalized to sorted cell number, after which true diversity and Gini coefficients were computed with the tcR R package. The overlap coefficient, calculated on TCRB nucleotide sequences, was used to measure repertoire sharing. As a proxy for the pre-selection repertoire, out-of-frame TCRB sequences from naive cells were analyzed. Drawn from immuneACCESS, this table holds only the in-frame rearrangements with V and J called that TCRdb kept. Clones are partly lost; checked studies trace under half to an unresolved V gene and leave the rest unexplained. V, J and clone size derive from that table, while D and trimming were established from the DNA sequence. This sample gives 280,000 or so clones in total; over 14% of them show up just once. Approximately 0.015% of the sample belongs to the ten largest clones.

General conclusions and limits of the study: A moderate but significant shortening of TCRB CDR3 length was observed in type 1 diabetes patients in all four CD4+ subsets. Naive, central memory and regulatory TCRB repertoires appeared to be more alike among patients than among healthy donors. At VDJ recombination sites, type 1 diabetes patients had fewer insertions and more deleted nucleotides, which implies abnormalities in thymic rearrangement. Because cDNA rather than genomic DNA was sequenced, highly expressing activated cells could have been over-represented, although no difference in activation and CD3 levels was found between groups. Only small numbers of individuals were included in the HLA sub-analyses, which left unresolved whether HLA type had any influence on TCRB rearrangement. PCR may preferentially amplify shorter templates, but because patient and control samples were amplified and corrected together, any resulting skew would affect both groups equally.

Only a few counts were recorded for this clone. This receptor's antigen is unknown. No base quality values were provided; no much bigger clone lies one nucleotide off. Sequenced sample: naive CD4+ T cells from blood. The cell subset or site tag for this specimen amounts to: true naive CD4+ T cells. The TCR originated in a man aged 18 to 30 with type 1 diabetes. The rearranged segments are TRBV25-1 and TRBJ2-3; a tentative D call is TRBD1 (6 bases match). The DNA sequence is as follows: TGTGCCAGCAGCACGGACAGATTCACAGATACGCAGTATTTT. This codes for CASSTDRFTDTQYF.